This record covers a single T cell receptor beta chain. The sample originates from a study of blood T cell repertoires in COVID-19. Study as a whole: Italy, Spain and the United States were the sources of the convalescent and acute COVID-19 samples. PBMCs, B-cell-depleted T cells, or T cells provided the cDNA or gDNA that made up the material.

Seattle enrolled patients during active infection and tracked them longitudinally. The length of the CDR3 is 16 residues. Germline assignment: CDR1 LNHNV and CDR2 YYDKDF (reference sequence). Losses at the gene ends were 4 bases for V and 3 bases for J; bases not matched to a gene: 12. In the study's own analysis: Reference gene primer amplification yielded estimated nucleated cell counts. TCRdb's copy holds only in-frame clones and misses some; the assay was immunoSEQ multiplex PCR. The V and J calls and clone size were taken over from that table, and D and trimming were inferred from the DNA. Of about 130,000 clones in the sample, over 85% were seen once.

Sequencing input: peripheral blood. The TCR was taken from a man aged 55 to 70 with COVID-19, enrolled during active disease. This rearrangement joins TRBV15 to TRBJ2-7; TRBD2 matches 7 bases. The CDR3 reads CATSKSRLAGLYEQYF. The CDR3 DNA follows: TGTGCCACCAGCAAATCGAGACTAGCAGGTCTCTACGAGCAGTACTTC.